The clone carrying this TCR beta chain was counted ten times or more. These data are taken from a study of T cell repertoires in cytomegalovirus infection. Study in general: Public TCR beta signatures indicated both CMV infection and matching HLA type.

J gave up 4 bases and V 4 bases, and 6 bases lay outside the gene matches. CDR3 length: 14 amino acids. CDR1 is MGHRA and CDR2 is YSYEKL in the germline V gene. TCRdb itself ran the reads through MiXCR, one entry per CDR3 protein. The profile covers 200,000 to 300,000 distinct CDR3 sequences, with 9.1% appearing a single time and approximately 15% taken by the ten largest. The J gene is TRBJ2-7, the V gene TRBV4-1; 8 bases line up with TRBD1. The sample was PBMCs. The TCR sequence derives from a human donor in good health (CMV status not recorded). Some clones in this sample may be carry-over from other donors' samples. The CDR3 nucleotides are TGCGCCAGCAGCCCCTCCGACAGGGGATACGAGCAGTACTTC. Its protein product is CASSPSDRGYEQYF.